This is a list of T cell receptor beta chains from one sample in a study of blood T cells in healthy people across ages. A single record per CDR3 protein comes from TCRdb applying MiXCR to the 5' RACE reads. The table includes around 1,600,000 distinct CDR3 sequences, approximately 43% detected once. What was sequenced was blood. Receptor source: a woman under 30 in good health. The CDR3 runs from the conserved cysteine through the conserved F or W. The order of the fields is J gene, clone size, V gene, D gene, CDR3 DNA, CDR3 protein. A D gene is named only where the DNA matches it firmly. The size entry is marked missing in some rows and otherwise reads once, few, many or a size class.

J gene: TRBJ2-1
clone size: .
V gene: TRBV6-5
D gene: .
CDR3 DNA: TGTGCCAGCAGTTACGTAGCGTTTGCTGGTGAGCAGTTCTTC
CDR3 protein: CASSYVAFAGEQFF

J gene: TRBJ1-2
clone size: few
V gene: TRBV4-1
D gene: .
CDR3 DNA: TGCGCCAGCAGCCCCCCGGGTTCTATTTACTATGGCTACACCTTC
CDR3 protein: CASSPPGSIYYGYTF

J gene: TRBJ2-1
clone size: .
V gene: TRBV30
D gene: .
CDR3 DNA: TGTGCCTGGAACCGGGACACAGCCTACAATGAGCAGTTCTTC
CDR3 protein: CAWNRDTAYNEQFF

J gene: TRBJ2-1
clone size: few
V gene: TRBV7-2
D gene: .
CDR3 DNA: TGTGCCAGCAGCTCCGAGCACTTCCGCTCCTACAATGAGCAGTTCTTC
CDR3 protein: CASSSEHFRSYNEQFF

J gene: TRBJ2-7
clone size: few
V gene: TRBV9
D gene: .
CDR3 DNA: TGTGCCAGCAGCGTCGAGATGGGGGGCTACGAGCAGTACTTC
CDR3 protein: CASSVEMGGYEQYF

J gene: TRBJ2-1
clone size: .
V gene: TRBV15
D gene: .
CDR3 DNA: TGTGCCACCAGCAGAGGTGGGGTTGGATTCCTCAATGAGCAGTTCTTC
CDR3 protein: CATSRGGVGFLNEQFF

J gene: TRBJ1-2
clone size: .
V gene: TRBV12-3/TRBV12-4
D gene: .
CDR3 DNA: TGTGCCAGCAGTTCGGGGGCGCGTGGCTACACCTTC
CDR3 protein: CASSSGARGYTF

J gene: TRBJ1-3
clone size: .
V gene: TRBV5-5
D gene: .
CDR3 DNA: TGTGCCAGCAGCTTGCACGGGGCGGTTGGAAACACCATATATTTT
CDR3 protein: CASSLHGAVGNTIYF

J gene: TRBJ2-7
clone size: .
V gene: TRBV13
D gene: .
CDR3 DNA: TGTGCCAGCAGCTCCGGACTTAACTCCCACGAGCAGTACTTC
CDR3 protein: CASSSGLNSHEQYF

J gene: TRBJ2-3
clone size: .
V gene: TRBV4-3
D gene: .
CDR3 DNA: TGCGCCAGCAGCCAAAGACACCTCACAGATACGCAGTATTTT
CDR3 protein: CASSQRHLTDTQYF

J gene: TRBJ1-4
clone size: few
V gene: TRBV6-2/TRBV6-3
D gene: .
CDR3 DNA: TGTGCCAGCAGTGGACCGAACAGGGCAACTAATGAAAAACTGTTTTTT
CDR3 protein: CASSGPNRATNEKLFF

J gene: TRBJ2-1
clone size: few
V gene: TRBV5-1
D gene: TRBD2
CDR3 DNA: TGCGCCAGCAGCTTGACTAGCGGGATTGGGGGGTACAATGAGCAGTTCTTC
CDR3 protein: CASSLTSGIGGYNEQFF

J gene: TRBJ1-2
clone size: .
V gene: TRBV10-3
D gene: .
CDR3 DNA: TGTGCCATCGGGCCGGGACGGGGAGGCTATGGCTACACCTTC
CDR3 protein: CAIGPGRGGYGYTF

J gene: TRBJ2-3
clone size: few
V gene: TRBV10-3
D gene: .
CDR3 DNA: TGTGCCATCAGTGAGGGGGTAGCGATCGGCTCAGATACGCAGTATTTT
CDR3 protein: CAISEGVAIGSDTQYF

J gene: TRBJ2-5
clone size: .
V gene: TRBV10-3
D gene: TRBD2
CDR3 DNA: TGTGCCATCAGTACGGGGGGCCAAGAGACCCAGTACTTC
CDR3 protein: CAISTGGQETQYF

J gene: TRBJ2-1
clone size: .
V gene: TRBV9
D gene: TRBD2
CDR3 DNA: TGTGCCAGCAGCGTCGGACTAGCGGGGTATGAGCAGTTCTTC
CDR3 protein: CASSVGLAGYEQFF

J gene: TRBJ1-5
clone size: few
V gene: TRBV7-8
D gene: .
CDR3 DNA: TGTGCCAGCAGCTTAGCTTTTGTTCAGCCCCAGCATTTT
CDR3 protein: CASSLAFVQPQHF

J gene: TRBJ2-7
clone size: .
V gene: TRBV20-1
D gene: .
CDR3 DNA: TGCAGTGCTAGTTCGGGCGGCGGACGAACCTACGAGCAGTACTTC
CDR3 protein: CSASSGGGRTYEQYF

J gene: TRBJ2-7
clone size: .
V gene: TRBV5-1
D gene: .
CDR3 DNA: TGCGCCAGCAGCTTGGTGGCGTCAGTCTCCTACGAGCAGTACTTC
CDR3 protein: CASSLVASVSYEQYF

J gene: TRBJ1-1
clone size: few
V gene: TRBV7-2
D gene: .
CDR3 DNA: TGTGCCAGCAGCTACGTCCTCCCGGGCACTGAAGCTTTCTTT
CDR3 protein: CASSYVLPGTEAFF

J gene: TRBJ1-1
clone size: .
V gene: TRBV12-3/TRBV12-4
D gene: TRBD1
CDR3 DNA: TGTGCCAGCAACGGACAGGTGAACACTGAAGCTTTCTTT
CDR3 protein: CASNGQVNTEAFF

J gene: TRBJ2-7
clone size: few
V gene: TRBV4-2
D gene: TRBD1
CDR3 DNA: TGTGCCAGCAGCCAAACCGACAGGGCGGGCGAGCAGTACTTC
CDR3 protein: CASSQTDRAGEQYF